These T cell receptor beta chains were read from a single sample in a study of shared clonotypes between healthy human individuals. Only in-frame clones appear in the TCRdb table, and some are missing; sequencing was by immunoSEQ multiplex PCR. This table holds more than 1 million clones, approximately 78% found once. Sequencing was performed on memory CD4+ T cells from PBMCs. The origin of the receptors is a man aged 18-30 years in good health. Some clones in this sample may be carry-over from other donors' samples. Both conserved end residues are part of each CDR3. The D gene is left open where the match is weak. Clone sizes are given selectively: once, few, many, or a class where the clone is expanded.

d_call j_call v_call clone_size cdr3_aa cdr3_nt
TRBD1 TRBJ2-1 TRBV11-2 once CASSLTGGAAVEQFF TGTGCCAGCAGCTTGACAGGGGGCGCAGCGGTTGAGCAGTTCTTC
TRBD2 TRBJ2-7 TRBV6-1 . CASSEGGRAYEQYF TGTGCCAGCAGTGAAGGCGGGAGGGCCTACGAGCAGTACTTC
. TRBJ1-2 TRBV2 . CASSEAPAVYGYTF TGTGCCAGCAGTGAAGCGCCGGCCGTCTATGGCTACACCTTC
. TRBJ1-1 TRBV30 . CAWRLEGNTEAFF TGTGCCTGGAGACTCGAGGGTAACACTGAAGCTTTCTTT
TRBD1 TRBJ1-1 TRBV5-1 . CASSFGQANTEAFF TGCGCCAGCAGCTTCGGACAGGCGAACACTGAAGCTTTCTTT
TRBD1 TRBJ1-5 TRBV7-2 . CASSAWGQGAGQPQHF TGTGCCAGCAGCGCATGGGGACAGGGGGCAGGACAGCCCCAGCATTTT
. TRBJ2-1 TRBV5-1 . CASIIVPGGRNEQFF TGCGCCAGCATCATTGTACCGGGGGGCCGTAATGAGCAGTTCTTC
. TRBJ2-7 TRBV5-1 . CASSLVPGSGDREQYF TGCGCCAGCAGCCTCGTACCCGGGAGTGGGGATCGCGAGCAGTACTTC
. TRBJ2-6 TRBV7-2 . CASSLGPSGANVLTF TGTGCCAGCAGCTTAGGGCCCTCTGGGGCCAACGTCCTGACTTTC
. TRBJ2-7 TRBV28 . CASSLANRREQYF TGTGCCAGCAGCTTAGCGAATAGGCGCGAGCAGTACTTC
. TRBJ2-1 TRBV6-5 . CASTPPGPGGNEQFF TGTGCCAGCACCCCTCCGGGACCCGGAGGGAATGAGCAGTTCTTC